A single TCR beta chain is shown here with its context. Its antigen is not known. The sample belongs to a study of T cell responses to AZD1222 COVID-19 vaccine. Findings and limits, study-wide: Females outnumbered males among donors, who were mostly white British; clonal diversity was possibly underestimated. Spike was spanned by vaccine-associated CD4 TCRs, which were dominant at 160-218 and 743-854. Every sample of the repertoires postdated the peak T cell response.

Libraries were prepared by immunoSEQ multiplex PCR; TCRdb keeps only in-frame clonotypes and omits some of them. The table lists some 120,000 clones, more than 85% of them singletons, with around 10% in the top ten. CDR3 length: 17 amino acids. J was trimmed by 8 bases and V by 2 bases; bases with no gene match: 12. Sample: peripheral blood, taken on day 0 of MenACWY control vaccination. This TCR was recovered from an adult in good health. The genes are TRBV23-1 and TRBJ1-4; 9 bases agree with TRBD1. TRBV23-1 carries the ORF label, with uncertain function. CDR3 protein: CASSQRAYRGHSEKLFF. The CDR3 DNA reads as TGCGCCAGCAGTCAACGAGCCTACAGGGGGCATTCAGAAAAACTGTTTTTT.